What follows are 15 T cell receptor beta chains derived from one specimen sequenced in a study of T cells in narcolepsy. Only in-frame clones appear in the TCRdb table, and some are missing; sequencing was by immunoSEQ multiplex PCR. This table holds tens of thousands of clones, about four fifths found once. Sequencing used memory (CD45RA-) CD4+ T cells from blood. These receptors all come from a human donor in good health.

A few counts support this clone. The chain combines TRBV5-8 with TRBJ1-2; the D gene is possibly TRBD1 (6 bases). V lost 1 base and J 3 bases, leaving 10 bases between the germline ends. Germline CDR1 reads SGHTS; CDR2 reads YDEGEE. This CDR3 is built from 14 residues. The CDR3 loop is CASSLYRTDYGYTF. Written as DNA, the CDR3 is TGTGCCAGCAGCTTGTACCGGACAGACTATGGCTACACCTTC.

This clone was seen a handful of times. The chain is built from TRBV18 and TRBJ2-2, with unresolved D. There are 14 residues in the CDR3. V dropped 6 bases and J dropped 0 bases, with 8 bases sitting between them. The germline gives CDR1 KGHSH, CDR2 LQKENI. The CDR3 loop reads CASSALANTGELFF. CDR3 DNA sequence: TGTGCCAGCTCCGCACTGGCGAACACCGGGGAGCTGTTTTTT.

The CDR3: CASRTSGPYEQYF. DNA of the CDR3: TGTGCCAGCCGTACGTCTGGTCCCTACGAGCAGTACTTC. This sequence joins TRBV18 and TRBJ2-7, with no clear D. The ends were cut back, 8 bases at V and 2 bases at J, with 13 bases in the middle. Per the germline V gene, CDR1 is KGHSH and CDR2 is LQKENI. The CDR3 totals 13 residues.

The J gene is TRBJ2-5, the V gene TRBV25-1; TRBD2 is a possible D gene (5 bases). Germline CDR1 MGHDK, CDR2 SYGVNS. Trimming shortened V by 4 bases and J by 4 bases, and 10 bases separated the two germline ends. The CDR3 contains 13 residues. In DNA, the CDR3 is TGTGCCAGCAGTGTTCCGGGAACAGAGACCCAGTACTTC. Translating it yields CASSVPGTETQYF. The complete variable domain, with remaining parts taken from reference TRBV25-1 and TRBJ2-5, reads EADIYQTPRYLVIGTGKKITLECSQTMGHDKMYWYQQDPGMELHLIHYSYGVNSTEKGDLSSESTVSRIRTEHFPLTLESARPSHTSQYLCASSVPGTETQYFGPGTRLLVL.

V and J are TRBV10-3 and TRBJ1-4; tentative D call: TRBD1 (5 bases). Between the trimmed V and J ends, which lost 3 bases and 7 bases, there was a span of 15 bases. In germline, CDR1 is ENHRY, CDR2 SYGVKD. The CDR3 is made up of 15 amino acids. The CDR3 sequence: CAISDRETDSEKLFF. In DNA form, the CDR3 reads TGTGCCATCAGTGACAGGGAGACGGATAGTGAAAAACTGTTTTTT.

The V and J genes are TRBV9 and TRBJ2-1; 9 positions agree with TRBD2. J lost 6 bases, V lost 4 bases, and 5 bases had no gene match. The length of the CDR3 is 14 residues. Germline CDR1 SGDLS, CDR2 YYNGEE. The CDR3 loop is CASSFLAGPNEQFF. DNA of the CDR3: TGTGCCAGCAGCTTCCTAGCGGGGCCCAATGAGCAGTTCTTC.

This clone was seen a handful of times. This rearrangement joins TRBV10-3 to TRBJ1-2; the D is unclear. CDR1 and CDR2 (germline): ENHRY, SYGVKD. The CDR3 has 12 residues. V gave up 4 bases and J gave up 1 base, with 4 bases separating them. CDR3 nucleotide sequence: TGTGCCATCAGTGCCGGTAACTATGGCTACACCTTC. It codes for CAISAGNYGYTF.

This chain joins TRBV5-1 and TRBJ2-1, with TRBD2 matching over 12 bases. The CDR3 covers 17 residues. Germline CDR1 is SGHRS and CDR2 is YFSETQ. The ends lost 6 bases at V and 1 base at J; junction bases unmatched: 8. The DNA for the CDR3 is TGCGCCAGCACCGATTCACTAGCGGGGGGTTCCTACAATGAGCAGTTCTTC. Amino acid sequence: CASTDSLAGGSYNEQFF.

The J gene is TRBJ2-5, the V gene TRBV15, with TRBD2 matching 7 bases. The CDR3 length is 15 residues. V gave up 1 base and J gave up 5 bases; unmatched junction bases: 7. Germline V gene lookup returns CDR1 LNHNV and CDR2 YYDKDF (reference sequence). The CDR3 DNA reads TGTGCCACCAGCAGAGGGGCTAGGGAGGGCGAGACCCAGTACTTC. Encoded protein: CATSRGAREGETQYF. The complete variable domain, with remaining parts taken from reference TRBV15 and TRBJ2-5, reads DAMVIQNPRYQVTQFGKPVTLSCSQTLNHNVMYWYQQKSSQAPKLLFHYYDKDFNNEADTPDNFQSRRPNTSFCFLDIRSPGLGDTAMYLCATSRGAREGETQYFGPGTRLLVL.

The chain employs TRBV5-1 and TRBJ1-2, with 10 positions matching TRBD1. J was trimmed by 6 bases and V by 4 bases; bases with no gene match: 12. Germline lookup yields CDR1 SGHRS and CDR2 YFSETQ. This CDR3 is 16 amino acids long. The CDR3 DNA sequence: TGCGCCAGCAGCCCGGGACAGGGGTTTATTCGGGATGGCTACACCTTC. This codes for CASSPGQGFIRDGYTF.

DNA for the CDR3: TGTGCCTGGAGCCTGAAGGGGGCTAGTGGCTACACCTTC. As protein: CAWSLKGASGYTF. V usage is TRBV30 and J usage is TRBJ1-2; 7 bases align to TRBD1. Germline assignment: CDR1 GTSNPN and CDR2 SVGIG (reference sequence). CDR3 length equals 13 residues. V lost 3 bases, J lost 7 bases, and 8 bases stayed unmatched.

The CDR3 DNA reads TGTGCCTGGAGTGCCAGGGGGCAAGGACAGCCCCAGCATTTT. Translation: CAWSARGQGQPQHF. The chain carries TRBV30 and TRBJ1-5; TRBD1 aligns across 8 bases. V gave up 1 base and J gave up 7 bases; unmatched junction bases: 6. This CDR3 comprises 14 residues. CDR1 and CDR2 (germline): GTSNPN, SVGIG (reference sequence).

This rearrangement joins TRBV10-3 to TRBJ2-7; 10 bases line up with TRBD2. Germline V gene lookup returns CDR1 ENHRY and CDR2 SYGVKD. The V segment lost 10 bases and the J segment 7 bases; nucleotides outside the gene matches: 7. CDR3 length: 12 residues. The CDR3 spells CATAGTSDEQYF. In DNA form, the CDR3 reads TGTGCCACGGCCGGGACTAGCGATGAGCAGTACTTC.

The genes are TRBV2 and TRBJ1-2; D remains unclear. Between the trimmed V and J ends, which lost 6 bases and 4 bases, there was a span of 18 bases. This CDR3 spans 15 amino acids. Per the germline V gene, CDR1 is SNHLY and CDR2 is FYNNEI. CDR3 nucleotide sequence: TGTGCCAGCAGGGTCGGCAATTTAGAGATCTATGGCTACACCTTC. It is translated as CASRVGNLEIYGYTF. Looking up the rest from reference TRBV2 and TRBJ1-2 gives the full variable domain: EPEVTQTPSHQVTQMGQEVILRCVPISNHLYFYWYRQILGQKVEFLVSFYNNEISEKSEIFDDQFSVERPDGSNFTLKIRSTKLEDSAMYFCASRVGNLEIYGYTFGSGTRLTVV.

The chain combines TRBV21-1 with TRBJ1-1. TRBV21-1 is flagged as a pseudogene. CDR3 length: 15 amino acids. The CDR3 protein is CASSPNLAIRTEAFF. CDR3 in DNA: TGTGCCAGCAGTCCAAATCTAGCAATTCGCACTGAAGCTTTCTTT.